This T cell receptor (beta chain) emerged from a study of T cell responses to AZD1222 COVID-19 vaccine. Generated by immunoSEQ multiplex PCR, the TCRdb table keeps only in-frame clones and is missing some. This sample yields roughly 53,000 clones, of which 85% are seen a single time; roughly 20% belongs to the top ten. The TCR was taken from an adult in good health. The sample in question was peripheral blood, obtained on day 0 of MenACWY control vaccination.

CDR3 bases: TGTGCCACTAGACTAGCGGGAGTCGCAGAGACCCAGTACTTC. Translation gives CATRLAGVAETQYF. The V and J genes are TRBV2 and TRBJ2-5; TRBD2 matches 12 bases. CDR3 length: 14 residues. CDR1 and CDR2 from the germline V gene are SNHLY and FYNNEI. Trimming at V came to 10 bases and at J to 4 bases, leaving 7 bases not matched to a gene.